This T cell receptor (beta chain) was sequenced in a study of T cells in Graves' hyperthyroidism and ophthalmopathy. Notes on the study in general: Through a model of 13 V-J features, ophthalmopathy was separated from stable hyperthyroidism.

Orbital computed tomography and thyroid ultrasound, together with serum TRAb and thyroxine and clinical symptoms, were used for diagnoses. Points on this clonotype: Its antigen remains unknown. This sequence may be a read error, since a much larger clone differs from it by one base.

Amplified regions were TCR beta CDR3 sequences from RNA transcripts. HTBI primers were employed in a first-round RT-PCR of the TCR CDR3. TCRdb itself ran the multiplex PCR reads through MiXCR, one entry per CDR3 protein. The sample yields fewer than 800,000 distinct CDR3 sequences, roughly 15% seen once. CDR3 length: 13 residues. From germline, CDR1 is LGHDT and CDR2 YNNKEL (reference sequence). Sequences were obtained from blood. This chain connects TRBV3-1 to TRBJ1-2; no clear D gene. The source of this sequence is a man between 18 and 29 years old with Graves' hyperthyroidism. The CDR3 DNA sequence: TGTGCCATCAGCCAGTGGACGGACTATGGCTACACCTTC. This codes for CAISQWTDYGYTF.